In this sample, the clone carrying this T cell receptor beta chain turned up a few times. Its specificity is not known. This CDR3 region has 14 residues. The J segment lost 5 bases and the V segment lost 8 bases, leaving 6 bases of the junction unmatched. TCRdb processed the 5' RACE reads anew with MiXCR; each CDR3 protein has one entry. The table has some 220,000 distinct CDR3 sequences, approximately 3.2% seen once. The sample comes from a study of T cells after yellow fever vaccination. Overall study findings and caveats: It was the secondary response that reached its peak faster, day 5 versus 15, but it was weaker.

The chain employs TRBV12-3 or TRBV12-4 and TRBJ2-1; 10 bases agree with TRBD2. The clonotype was recovered from a man between 18 and 29 years old who received the YFV17D yellow fever vaccine. The sample was CD4+ T cells sorted from PBMCs, taken 10 days after the yellow fever booster vaccination. This CDR3 is CASGSLAGDNEQFF. CDR3 coding DNA: TGTGCCAGCGGGAGCCTAGCGGGGGACAATGAGCAGTTCTTC.